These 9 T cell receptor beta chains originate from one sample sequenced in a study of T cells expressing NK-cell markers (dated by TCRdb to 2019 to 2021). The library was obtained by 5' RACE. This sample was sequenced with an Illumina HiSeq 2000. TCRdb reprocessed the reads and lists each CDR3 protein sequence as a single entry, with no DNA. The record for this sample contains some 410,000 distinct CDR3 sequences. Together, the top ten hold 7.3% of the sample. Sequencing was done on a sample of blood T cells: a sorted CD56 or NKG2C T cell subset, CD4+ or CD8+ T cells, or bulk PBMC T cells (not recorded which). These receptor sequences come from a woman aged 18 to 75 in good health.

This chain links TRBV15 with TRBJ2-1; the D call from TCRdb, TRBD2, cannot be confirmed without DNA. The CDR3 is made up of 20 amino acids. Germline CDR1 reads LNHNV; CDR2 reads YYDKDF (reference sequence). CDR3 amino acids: CATSRDPNPGGSGTYNEQFF.

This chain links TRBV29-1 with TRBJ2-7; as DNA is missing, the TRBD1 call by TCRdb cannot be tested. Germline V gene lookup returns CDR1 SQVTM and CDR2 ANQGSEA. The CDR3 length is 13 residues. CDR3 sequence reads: CSVGTDFSYEQYF.

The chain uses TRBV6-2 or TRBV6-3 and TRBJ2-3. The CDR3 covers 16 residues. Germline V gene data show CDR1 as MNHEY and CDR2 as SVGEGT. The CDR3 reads CASSSWVLYSTDTQYF.

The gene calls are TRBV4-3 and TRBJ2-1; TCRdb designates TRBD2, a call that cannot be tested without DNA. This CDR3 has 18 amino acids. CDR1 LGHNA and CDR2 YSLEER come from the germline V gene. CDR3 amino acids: CASSQEALGGSYYNEQFF.

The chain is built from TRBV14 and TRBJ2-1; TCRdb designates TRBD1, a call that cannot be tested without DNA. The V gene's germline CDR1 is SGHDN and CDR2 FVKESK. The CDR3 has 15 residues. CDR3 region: CASSPRGLPYNEQFF. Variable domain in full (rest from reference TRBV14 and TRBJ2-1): EAGVTQFPSHSVIEKGQTVTLRCDPISGHDNLYWYRRVMGKEIKFLLHFVKESKQDESGMPNNRFLAERTGGTYSTLKVQPAELEDSGVYFCASSPRGLPYNEQFFGPGTRLTVL.

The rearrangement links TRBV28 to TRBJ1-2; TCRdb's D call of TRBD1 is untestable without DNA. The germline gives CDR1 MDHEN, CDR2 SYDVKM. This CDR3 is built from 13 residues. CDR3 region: CASSSDWGNGYTF.

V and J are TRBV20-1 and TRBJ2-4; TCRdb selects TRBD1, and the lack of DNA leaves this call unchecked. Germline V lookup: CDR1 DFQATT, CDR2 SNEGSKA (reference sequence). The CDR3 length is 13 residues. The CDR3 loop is CSAQQLTGVIQYF.

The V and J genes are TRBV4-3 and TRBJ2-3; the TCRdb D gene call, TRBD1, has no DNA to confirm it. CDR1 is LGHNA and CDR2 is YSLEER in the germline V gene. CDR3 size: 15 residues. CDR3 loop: CASSRGDGVTDTQYF.

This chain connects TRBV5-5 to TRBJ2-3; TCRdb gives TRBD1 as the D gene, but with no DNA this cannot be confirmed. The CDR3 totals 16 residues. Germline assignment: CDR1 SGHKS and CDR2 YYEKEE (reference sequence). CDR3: CASSAPPQGSSDTQYF.